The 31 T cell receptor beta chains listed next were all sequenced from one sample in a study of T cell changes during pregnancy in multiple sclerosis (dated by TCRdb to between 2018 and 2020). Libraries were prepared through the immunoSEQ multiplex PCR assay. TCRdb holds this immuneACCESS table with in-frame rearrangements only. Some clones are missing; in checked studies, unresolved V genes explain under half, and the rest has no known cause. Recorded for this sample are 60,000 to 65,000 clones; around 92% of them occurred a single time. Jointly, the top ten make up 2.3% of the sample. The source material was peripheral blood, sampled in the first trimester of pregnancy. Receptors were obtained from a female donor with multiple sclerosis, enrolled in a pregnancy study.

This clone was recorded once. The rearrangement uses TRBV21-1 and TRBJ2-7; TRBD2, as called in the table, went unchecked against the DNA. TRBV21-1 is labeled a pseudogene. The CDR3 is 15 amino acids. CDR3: CASSNGGAGDTEQYF. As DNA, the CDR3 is TGTGCCAGCAGCAACGGGGGGGCGGGAGATACCGAGCAGTACTTC.

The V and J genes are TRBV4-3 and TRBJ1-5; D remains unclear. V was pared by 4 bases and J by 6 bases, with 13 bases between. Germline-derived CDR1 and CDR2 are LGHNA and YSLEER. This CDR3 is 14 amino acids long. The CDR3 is CASSRRIWSQPQHF. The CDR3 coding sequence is TGCGCCAGCAGCCGCCGGATATGGAGTCAGCCCCAGCATTTT.

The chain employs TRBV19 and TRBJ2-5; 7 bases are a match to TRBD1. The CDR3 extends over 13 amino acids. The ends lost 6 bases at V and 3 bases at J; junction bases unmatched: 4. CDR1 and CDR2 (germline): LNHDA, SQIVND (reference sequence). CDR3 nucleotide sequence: TGTGCCAGTAGGGTGACAGGGAAAGAGACCCAGTACTTC. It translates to CASRVTGKETQYF.

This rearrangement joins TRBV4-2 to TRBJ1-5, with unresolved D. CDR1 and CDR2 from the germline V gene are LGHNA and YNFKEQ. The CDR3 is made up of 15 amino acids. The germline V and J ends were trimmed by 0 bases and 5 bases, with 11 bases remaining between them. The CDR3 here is CASSQDGQRDQPQHF. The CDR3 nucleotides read TGTGCCAGCAGCCAAGATGGGCAGCGGGATCAGCCCCAGCATTTT.

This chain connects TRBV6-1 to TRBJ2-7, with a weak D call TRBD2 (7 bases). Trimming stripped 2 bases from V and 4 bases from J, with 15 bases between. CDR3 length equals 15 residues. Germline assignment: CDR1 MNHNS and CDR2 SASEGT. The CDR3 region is CASSERGGPTYEQYF. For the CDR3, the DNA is TGTGCCAGCAGTGAAAGGGGGGGCCCCACTTACGAGCAGTACTTC.

The CDR3 DNA reads as TGTGCCAGCAGGACATCCCTTCCAGATACGCAGTATTTT. Translation gives CASRTSLPDTQYF. The V gene is TRBV6-5, the J gene TRBJ2-3; D is undetermined. V lost 6 bases, J lost 4 bases, and 11 bases lay in between. Germline V gives CDR1 MNHEY, CDR2 SVGAGI. CDR3 length equals 13 residues.

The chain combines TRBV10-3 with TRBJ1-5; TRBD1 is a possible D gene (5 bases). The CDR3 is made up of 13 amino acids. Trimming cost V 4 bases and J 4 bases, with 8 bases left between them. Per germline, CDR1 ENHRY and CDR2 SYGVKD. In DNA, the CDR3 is TGTGCCATCAGTGCCGGGGGGAATCAGCCCCAGCATTTT. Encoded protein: CAISAGGNQPQHF.

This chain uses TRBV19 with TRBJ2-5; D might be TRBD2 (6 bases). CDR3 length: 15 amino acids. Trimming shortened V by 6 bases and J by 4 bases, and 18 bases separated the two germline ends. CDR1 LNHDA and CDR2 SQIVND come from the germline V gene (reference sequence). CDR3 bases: TGTGCCAGTAGGCCGGCGGGGCGGGCGGGAGAGACCCAGTACTTC. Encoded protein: CASRPAGRAGETQYF. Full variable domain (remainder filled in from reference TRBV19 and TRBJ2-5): DGGITQSPKYLFRKEGQNVTLSCEQNLNHDAMYWYRQDPGQGLRLIYYSQIVNDFQKGDIAEGYSVSREKKESFPLTVTSAQKNPTAFYLCASRPAGRAGETQYFGPGTRLLVL.

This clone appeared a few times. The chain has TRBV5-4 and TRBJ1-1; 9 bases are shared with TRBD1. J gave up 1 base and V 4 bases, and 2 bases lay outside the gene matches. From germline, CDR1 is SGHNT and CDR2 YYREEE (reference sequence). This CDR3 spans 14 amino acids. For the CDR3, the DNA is TGTGCCAGCAGCGGGACAGGGTGGAACACTGAAGCTTTCTTT. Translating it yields CASSGTGWNTEAFF.

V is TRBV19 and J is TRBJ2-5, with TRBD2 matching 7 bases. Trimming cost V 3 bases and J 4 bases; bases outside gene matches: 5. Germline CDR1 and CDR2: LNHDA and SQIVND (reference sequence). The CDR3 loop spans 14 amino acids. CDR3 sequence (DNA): TGTGCCAGTAGTATCCCAGCTAGCGGAGAGACCCAGTACTTC. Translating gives CASSIPASGETQYF. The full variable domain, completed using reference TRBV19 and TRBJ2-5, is DGGITQSPKYLFRKEGQNVTLSCEQNLNHDAMYWYRQDPGQGLRLIYYSQIVNDFQKGDIAEGYSVSREKKESFPLTVTSAQKNPTAFYLCASSIPASGETQYFGPGTRLLVL.

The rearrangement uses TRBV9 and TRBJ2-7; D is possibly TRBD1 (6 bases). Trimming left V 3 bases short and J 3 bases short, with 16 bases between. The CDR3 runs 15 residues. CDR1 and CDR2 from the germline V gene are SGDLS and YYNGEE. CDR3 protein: CASSESDRSHYEQYF. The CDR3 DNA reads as TGTGCCAGCAGCGAATCCGACAGGAGCCACTACGAGCAGTACTTC.

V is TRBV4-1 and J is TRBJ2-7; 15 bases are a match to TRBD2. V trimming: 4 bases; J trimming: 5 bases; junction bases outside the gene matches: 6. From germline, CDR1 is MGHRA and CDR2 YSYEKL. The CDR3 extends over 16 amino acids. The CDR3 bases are TGCGCCAGCAGCCCCTTCGGACTAGCGGGAGGGCACGAGCAGTACTTC. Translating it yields CASSPFGLAGGHEQYF.

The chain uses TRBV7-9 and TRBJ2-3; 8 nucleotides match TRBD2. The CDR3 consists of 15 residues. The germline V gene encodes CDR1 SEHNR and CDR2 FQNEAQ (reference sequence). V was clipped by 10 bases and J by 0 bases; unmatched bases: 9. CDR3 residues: CATPGLGLSTDTQYF. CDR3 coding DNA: TGTGCCACACCGGGACTAGGGTTAAGCACAGATACGCAGTATTTT.

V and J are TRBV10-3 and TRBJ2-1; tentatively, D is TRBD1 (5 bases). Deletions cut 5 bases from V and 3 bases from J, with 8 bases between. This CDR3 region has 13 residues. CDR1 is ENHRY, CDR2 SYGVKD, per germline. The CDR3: CAISYDSYNEQFF. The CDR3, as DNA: TGTGCCATCAGTTACGACAGCTACAATGAGCAGTTCTTC.

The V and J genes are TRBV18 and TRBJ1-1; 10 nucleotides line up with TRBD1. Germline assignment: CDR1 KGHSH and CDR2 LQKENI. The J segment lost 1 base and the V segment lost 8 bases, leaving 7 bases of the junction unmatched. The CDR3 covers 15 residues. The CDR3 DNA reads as TGTGCCAGCCACGGGACAGGGGTATGGAACACTGAAGCTTTCTTT. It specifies CASHGTGVWNTEAFF.

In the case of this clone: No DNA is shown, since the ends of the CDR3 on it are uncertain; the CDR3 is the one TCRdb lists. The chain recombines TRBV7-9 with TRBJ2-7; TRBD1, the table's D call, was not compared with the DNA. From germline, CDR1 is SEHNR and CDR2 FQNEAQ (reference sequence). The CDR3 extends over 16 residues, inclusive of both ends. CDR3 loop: CASSFGSGGRGDEQYF.

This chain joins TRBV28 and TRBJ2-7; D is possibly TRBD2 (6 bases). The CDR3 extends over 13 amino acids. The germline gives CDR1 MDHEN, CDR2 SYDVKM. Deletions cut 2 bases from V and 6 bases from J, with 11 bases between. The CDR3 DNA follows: TGTGCCAGCAGTTTACAGGAGGGCTCCGAGCAGTACTTC. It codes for CASSLQEGSEQYF.

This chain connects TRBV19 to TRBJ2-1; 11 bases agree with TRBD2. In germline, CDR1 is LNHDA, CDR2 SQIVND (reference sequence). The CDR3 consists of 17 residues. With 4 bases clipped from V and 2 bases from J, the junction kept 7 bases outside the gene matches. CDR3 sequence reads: CASSTFTSGSAYNEQFF. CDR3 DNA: TGTGCCAGTAGTACCTTCACTAGCGGGAGTGCCTACAATGAGCAGTTCTTC.

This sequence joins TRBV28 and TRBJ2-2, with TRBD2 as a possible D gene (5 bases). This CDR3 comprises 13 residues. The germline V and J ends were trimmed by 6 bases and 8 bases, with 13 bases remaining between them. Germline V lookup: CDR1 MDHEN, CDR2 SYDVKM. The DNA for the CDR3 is TGTGCCAGCAGCCGGGATCTTGTAGGGGAGCTGTTTTTT. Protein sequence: CASSRDLVGELFF.

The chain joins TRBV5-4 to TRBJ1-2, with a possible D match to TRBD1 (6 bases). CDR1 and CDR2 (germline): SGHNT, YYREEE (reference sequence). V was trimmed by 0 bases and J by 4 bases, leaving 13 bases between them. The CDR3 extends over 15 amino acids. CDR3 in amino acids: CASSLGQDVVYGYTF. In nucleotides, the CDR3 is TGTGCCAGCAGCTTGGGACAGGACGTTGTCTATGGCTACACCTTC.

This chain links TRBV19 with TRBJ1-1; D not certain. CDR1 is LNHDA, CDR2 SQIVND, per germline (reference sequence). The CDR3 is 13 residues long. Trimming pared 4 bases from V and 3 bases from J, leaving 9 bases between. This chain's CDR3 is CASSKFRDTEAFF. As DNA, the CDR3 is TGTGCCAGTAGTAAATTCCGGGACACTGAAGCTTTCTTT.

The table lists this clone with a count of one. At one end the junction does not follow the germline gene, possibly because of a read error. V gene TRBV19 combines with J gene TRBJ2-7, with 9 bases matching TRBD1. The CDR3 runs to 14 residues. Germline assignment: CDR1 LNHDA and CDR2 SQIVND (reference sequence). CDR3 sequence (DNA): TGTGCCAGTACCTCCACAGGGGGCTCCCACGAGCAGTACTTC. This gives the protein CASTSTGGSHEQYF.

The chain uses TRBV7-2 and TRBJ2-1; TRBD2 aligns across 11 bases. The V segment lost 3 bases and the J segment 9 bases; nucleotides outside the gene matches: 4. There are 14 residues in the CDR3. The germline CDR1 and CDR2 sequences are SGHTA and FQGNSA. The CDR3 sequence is CASSLPGLAVEQFF. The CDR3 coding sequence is TGTGCCAGCAGCTTGCCGGGACTAGCGGTTGAGCAGTTCTTC.

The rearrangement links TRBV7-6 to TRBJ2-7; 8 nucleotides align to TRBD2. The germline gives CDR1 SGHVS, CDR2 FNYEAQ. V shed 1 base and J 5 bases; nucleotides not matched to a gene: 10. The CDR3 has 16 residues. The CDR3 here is CASSLGSGGAGDEQYF. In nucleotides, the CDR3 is TGTGCCAGCAGCTTAGGGTCGGGGGGGGCGGGTGACGAGCAGTACTTC. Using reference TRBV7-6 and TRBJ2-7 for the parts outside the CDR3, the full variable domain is GAGVSQSPRYKVTKRGQDVALRCDPISGHVSLYWYRQALGQGPEFLTYFNYEAQQDKSGLPNDRFSAERPEGSISTLTIQRTEQRDSAMYRCASSLGSGGAGDEQYFGPGTRLTVT.

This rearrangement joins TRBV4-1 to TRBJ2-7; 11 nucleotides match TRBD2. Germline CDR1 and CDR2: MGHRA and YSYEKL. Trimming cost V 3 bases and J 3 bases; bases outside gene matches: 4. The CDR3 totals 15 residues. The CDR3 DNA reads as TGCGCCAGCAGCCATGGGACTAGCGGCCACTACGAGCAGTACTTC. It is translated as CASSHGTSGHYEQYF.

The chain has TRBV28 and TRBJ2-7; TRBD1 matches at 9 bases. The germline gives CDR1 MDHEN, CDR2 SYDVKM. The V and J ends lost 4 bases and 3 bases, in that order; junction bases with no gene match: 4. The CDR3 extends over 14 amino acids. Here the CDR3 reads CASSYTGQGYEQYF. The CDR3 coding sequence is TGTGCCAGCAGTTACACGGGACAGGGCTACGAGCAGTACTTC.

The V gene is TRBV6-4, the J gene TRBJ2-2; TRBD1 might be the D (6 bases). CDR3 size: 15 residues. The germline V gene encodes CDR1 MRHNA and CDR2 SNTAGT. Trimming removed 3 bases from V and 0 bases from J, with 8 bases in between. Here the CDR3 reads CASSETGANTGELFF. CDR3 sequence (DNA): TGTGCCAGCAGTGAGACAGGCGCGAACACCGGGGAGCTGTTTTTT.

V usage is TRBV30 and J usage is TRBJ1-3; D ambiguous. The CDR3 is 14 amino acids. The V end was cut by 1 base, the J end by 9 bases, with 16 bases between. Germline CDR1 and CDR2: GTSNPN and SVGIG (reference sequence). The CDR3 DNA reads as TGTGCCTGGAGTGCCCCAGGCGCCCTGGGCACCATATATTTT. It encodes CAWSAPGALGTIYF.

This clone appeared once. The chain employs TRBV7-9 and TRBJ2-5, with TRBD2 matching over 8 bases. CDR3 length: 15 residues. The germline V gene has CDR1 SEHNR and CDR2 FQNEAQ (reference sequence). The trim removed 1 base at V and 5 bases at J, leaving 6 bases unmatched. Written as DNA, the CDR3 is TGTGCCAGCAGCTTAGAGCCGGGGGGGGCGGAGACCCAGTACTTC. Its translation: CASSLEPGGAETQYF.

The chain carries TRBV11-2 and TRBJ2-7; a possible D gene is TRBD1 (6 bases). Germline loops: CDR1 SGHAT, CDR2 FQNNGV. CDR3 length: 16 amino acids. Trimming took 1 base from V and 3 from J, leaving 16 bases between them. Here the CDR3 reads CASSLVPRDTDYEQYF. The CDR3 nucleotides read TGTGCCAGCAGCTTAGTACCCCGGGACACGGACTACGAGCAGTACTTC.

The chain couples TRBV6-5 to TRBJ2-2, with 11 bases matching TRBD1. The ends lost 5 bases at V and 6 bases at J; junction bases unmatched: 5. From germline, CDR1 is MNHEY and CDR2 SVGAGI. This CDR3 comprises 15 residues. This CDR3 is CASSAGTGGAGELFF. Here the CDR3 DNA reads TGTGCCAGCAGTGCCGGGACAGGGGGGGCCGGGGAGCTGTTTTTT.